These T cell receptor beta chains were read from a single sample in a study of blood T cells in healthy people across ages. One entry per CDR3 protein, called by TCRdb with MiXCR from the 5' RACE reads. The sample holds 1 million or so distinct CDR3 sequences; 40% to 45% are singletons and the top ten take approximately 17%. Material: blood. The receptors were sampled from an older woman in good health. Each CDR3 is given with its conserved first and last residue. The D gene is left open where the match is weak. The size field is filled for only some rows; it gives once, few, many or a size class.

cdr3_nt: TGTGCCAGCAGTGCAGAGACAGGGAATGAGCAGTTCTTC; cdr3_aa: CASSAETGNEQFF; clone_size: few; j_call: TRBJ2-1; d_call: TRBD1; v_call: TRBV12-3/TRBV12-4
cdr3_nt: TGTGCCAGCAGCTTGCCACTAGCGGGAAGGGAGACCCAGTACTTC; cdr3_aa: CASSLPLAGRETQYF; clone_size: -; j_call: TRBJ2-5; d_call: TRBD2; v_call: TRBV7-9
cdr3_nt: TGTGCCAGCTTTGCCGGGGGCAATCAGCCCCAGCATTTT; cdr3_aa: CASFAGGNQPQHF; clone_size: -; j_call: TRBJ1-5; d_call: -; v_call: TRBV6-1
cdr3_nt: TGTGCCAGCAGTTTTAGGGGCAAAGATACGCAGTATTTT; cdr3_aa: CASSFRGKDTQYF; clone_size: few; j_call: TRBJ2-3; d_call: -; v_call: TRBV12-3/TRBV12-4
cdr3_nt: TGTGCCAGCTTTGGGGAATCAAGCTCCTATAATTCACCCCTCCACTTT; cdr3_aa: CASFGESSSYNSPLHF; clone_size: -; j_call: TRBJ1-6; d_call: -; v_call: TRBV25-1
cdr3_nt: TGTGCCAGCAGCTTAGATGGACAGGCCACCGCCGACGAGCAGTACTTC; cdr3_aa: CASSLDGQATADEQYF; clone_size: -; j_call: TRBJ2-7; d_call: TRBD1; v_call: TRBV7-9
cdr3_nt: TGTGCCAGCAGCTTATCAGGGCCGGGCAATCAGCCCCAGCATTTT; cdr3_aa: CASSLSGPGNQPQHF; clone_size: -; j_call: TRBJ1-5; d_call: -; v_call: TRBV7-9
cdr3_nt: TGTGCCAGCAGCCCTTTGCCGGGGGGGGATCGCTACGAGCAGTACTTC; cdr3_aa: CASSPLPGGDRYEQYF; clone_size: -; j_call: TRBJ2-7; d_call: TRBD2; v_call: TRBV28
cdr3_nt: TGTGCCAGCAGTCCAAAGCAGGCTGAGCAGTTCTTC; cdr3_aa: CASSPKQAEQFF; clone_size: few; j_call: TRBJ2-1; d_call: -; v_call: TRBV12-3/TRBV12-4
cdr3_nt: TGCAGTGCTAAAGGCAGCTTCACCGGGGAGCTGTTTTTT; cdr3_aa: CSAKGSFTGELFF; clone_size: -; j_call: TRBJ2-2; d_call: -; v_call: TRBV20-1
cdr3_nt: TGTGCCAGCAGCTTGTCCGGACACCGCACAGATACGCAGTATTTT; cdr3_aa: CASSLSGHRTDTQYF; clone_size: -; j_call: TRBJ2-3; d_call: -; v_call: TRBV5-4
cdr3_nt: TGCAGCGTCGTTTCGGGGCGGGAGTTCGAGCAGTACTTC; cdr3_aa: CSVVSGREFEQYF; clone_size: few; j_call: TRBJ2-7; d_call: TRBD2; v_call: TRBV29-1
cdr3_nt: TGCAGTGCCTTAGAGGGGTTCCGTAGCTCCTACGAGCAGTACTTC; cdr3_aa: CSALEGFRSSYEQYF; clone_size: few; j_call: TRBJ2-7; d_call: -; v_call: TRBV20-1
cdr3_nt: TGTGCCAGCAGCTTAGCCCTCCTACTAGTGAATGAGCAGTACTTC; cdr3_aa: CASSLALLLVNEQYF; clone_size: -; j_call: TRBJ2-7; d_call: -; v_call: TRBV7-2
cdr3_nt: TGCAGTGCATTACAGGGTTGGGAGAGCGAGCAGTACTTC; cdr3_aa: CSALQGWESEQYF; clone_size: -; j_call: TRBJ2-7; d_call: -; v_call: TRBV20-1
cdr3_nt: TGTGCCAGCAGCGTAACCCACTCGGGAGAGCAGTACTTC; cdr3_aa: CASSVTHSGEQYF; clone_size: few; j_call: TRBJ2-7; d_call: -; v_call: TRBV9
cdr3_nt: TGCGCCAGCAGCCCTCGGGTGGCTCGGGGCGAGCAGTACTTC; cdr3_aa: CASSPRVARGEQYF; clone_size: -; j_call: TRBJ2-7; d_call: -; v_call: TRBV4-1
cdr3_nt: TGTGCCAGCAGCTTAGGTCGCGGCACAGCCTACGAGCAGTACTTC; cdr3_aa: CASSLGRGTAYEQYF; clone_size: few; j_call: TRBJ2-7; d_call: -; v_call: TRBV11-2
cdr3_nt: TGTGCCAGCAGCAAACAGAGAAAACAGGGGGCTTCTAACTATGGCTACACCTTC; cdr3_aa: CASSKQRKQGASNYGYTF; clone_size: -; j_call: TRBJ1-2; d_call: -; v_call: TRBV21-1
cdr3_nt: TGTGCCAGCAGCCGCTACAGGGGCTACGAGCAGTACTTC; cdr3_aa: CASSRYRGYEQYF; clone_size: -; j_call: TRBJ2-7; d_call: TRBD1; v_call: TRBV7-2
cdr3_nt: TGTGCCAGCAGTTTAATAGGACAGCATAGCAATCAGCCCCAGCATTTT; cdr3_aa: CASSLIGQHSNQPQHF; clone_size: -; j_call: TRBJ1-5; d_call: -; v_call: TRBV27
cdr3_nt: TGTGCTAGTGGTCCGAAACTAGTGGACACCTATGGCTACACCTTC; cdr3_aa: CASGPKLVDTYGYTF; clone_size: few; j_call: TRBJ1-2; d_call: -; v_call: TRBV12-5
cdr3_nt: TGCAGTGCTGGGCCCGGCCCCAATGAGCGGTACTTC; cdr3_aa: CSAGPGPNERYF; clone_size: -; j_call: TRBJ2-5; d_call: -; v_call: TRBV20-1
cdr3_nt: TGCAGTGCTAGGGGTCCGGACAGGGACTACGAGCAGTACTTC; cdr3_aa: CSARGPDRDYEQYF; clone_size: -; j_call: TRBJ2-7; d_call: TRBD1; v_call: TRBV20-1